Presented here are 20 T cell receptor beta chains from one specimen sequenced in a study of cytomegalovirus exposure and HLA in healthy donors (TCRdb year 2017). Libraries were constructed by the immunoSEQ multiplex PCR assay. This immuneACCESS table, as held by TCRdb, lists in-frame sequences with V and J called but not all clones. Of the missing ones, under half trace to an unresolved V gene in checked studies; the others have no known cause. The sample table lists around 130,000 clones, 85% to 90% of them with a count of one. The ten largest clones take up around 1.9% of the sample. The sequenced material came from PBMCs. These receptors were obtained from a woman aged 25-40 years in good health and CMV-seronegative.

The V call is TRBV10-3, the J call TRBJ2-1; 7 bases line up with TRBD2. The CDR3 runs 11 residues. J was trimmed by 9 bases and V by 4 bases; bases with no gene match: 0. Germline V gives CDR1 ENHRY, CDR2 SYGVKD. CDR3 DNA sequence: TGTGCCATCAGTGGGGGGGGTGAGCAGTTCTTC. Protein product: CAISGGGEQFF.

The chain links TRBV5-1 to TRBJ2-3; the match to TRBD1 covers 7 bases. Germline V gives CDR1 SGHRS, CDR2 YFSETQ. The trim removed 1 base at V and 2 bases at J, leaving 7 bases unmatched. CDR3 length: 16 amino acids. CDR3 sequence (DNA): TGCGCCAGCAGCTTGACAACAGGGGCCAACACAGATACGCAGTATTTT. Translated: CASSLTTGANTDTQYF.

The gene calls are TRBV2 and TRBJ2-3; 8 positions agree with TRBD1. The CDR3 totals 14 residues. The germline gives CDR1 SNHLY, CDR2 FYNNEI. V dropped 7 bases and J dropped 0; count of bases not matched to a gene: 3. The CDR3 loop reads CASTDRASTDTQYF. The CDR3 DNA is TGTGCCAGCACGGACAGGGCTAGCACAGATACGCAGTATTTT.

This sequence joins TRBV30 and TRBJ2-5; 8 nucleotides agree with TRBD2. The CDR3 has 12 residues. Germline V gene lookup returns CDR1 GTSNPN and CDR2 SVGIG (reference sequence). The V and J ends lost 6 bases and 5 bases, in that order; junction bases with no gene match: 5. The CDR3 loop reads CACRGGRETQYF. DNA of the CDR3: TGTGCCTGTCGGGGGGGCAGGGAGACCCAGTACTTC.

The J gene is TRBJ2-3, the V gene TRBV27, with 7 bases that match TRBD2. J was trimmed by 3 bases and V by 6 bases; bases with no gene match: 6. Germline CDR1 is MNHEY and CDR2 is SMNVEV (reference sequence). There are 14 residues in the CDR3. CDR3 coding DNA: TGTGCCAGCAGGACTAGCAGTCTAACAGATACGCAGTATTTT. Translating gives CASRTSSLTDTQYF.

This chain joins TRBV5-4 and TRBJ1-2, with 7 bases lining up with TRBD1. Germline-derived CDR1 and CDR2 are SGHNT and YYREEE (reference sequence). The junction had 1 base not matched to a gene; V was cut back by 0 bases and J by 5 bases. The CDR3 contains 13 residues. In DNA, the CDR3 is TGTGCCAGCAGCTTGGACAGGGGATATGGCTACACCTTC. Translating gives CASSLDRGYGYTF.

V and J are TRBV7-6 and TRBJ1-1; no clear D gene. The V and J ends lost 1 base and 5 bases respectively, with 8 bases between them. The CDR3 has 13 amino acids. Germline V lookup: CDR1 SGHVS, CDR2 FNYEAQ. The CDR3 nucleotides read TGTGCCAGCAGCTTAGGGAGTTGGACTGAAGCTTTCTTT. As protein: CASSLGSWTEAFF.

The chain couples TRBV14 to TRBJ1-6, with 7 bases identical to TRBD1. The CDR3 is 15 residues long. J was trimmed by 10 bases and V by 1 base; bases with no gene match: 7. Germline CDR1 reads SGHDN; CDR2 reads FVKESK. In nucleotides, the CDR3 is TGTGCCAGCAGCCAAGTTTCAGGGGGTTCGTCACCCCTCCACTTT. Amino acids: CASSQVSGGSSPLHF.

The chain carries TRBV5-4 and TRBJ2-5, with 8 nucleotides matching TRBD2. CDR1 and CDR2 (germline): SGHNT, YYREEE (reference sequence). The CDR3 extends over 15 amino acids. V lost 0 bases and J lost 9; bases outside the gene matches: 10. The CDR3 region is CASSLAGGRGEAQYF. The CDR3, as DNA: TGTGCCAGCAGCTTGGCGGGGGGGAGGGGAGAAGCCCAGTACTTC.

The CDR3 reads CASSFPGTGLNTEAFF. The CDR3 bases are TGTGCCAGCAGCTTCCCCGGGACAGGGTTGAACACTGAAGCTTTCTTT. The chain links TRBV5-4 to TRBJ1-1; TRBD1 matches at 9 bases. V shed 2 bases, J shed 0 bases, and the junction held 5 bases outside the gene matches. The CDR3 sequence is 16 residues long. Germline V gene data show CDR1 as SGHNT and CDR2 as YYREEE (reference sequence).

This chain joins TRBV13 and TRBJ1-2; 8 bases are a match to TRBD1. There are 13 residues in the CDR3. The germline CDR1 and CDR2 sequences are PRHDT and FYEKMQ (reference sequence). V lost 6 bases to trimming and J lost 7 bases; unmatched junction nucleotides: 7. The CDR3 here is CASRWTGTGGYTF. In nucleotides, the CDR3 is TGTGCCAGCAGATGGACAGGGACCGGTGGCTACACCTTC.

There are a few counts of this clone. The chain combines TRBV21-1 with TRBJ2-7; the listed D gene, TRBD2, was not tested against the DNA. TRBV21-1 is a pseudogene segment. The CDR3 has 11 amino acids. The chain's CDR3 is CASERAYEQYF. The CDR3, as DNA: TGTGCCAGCGAGCGAGCCTACGAGCAGTACTTC.

The gene calls are TRBV14 and TRBJ1-1; D is ambiguous. CDR1 and CDR2 (germline): SGHDN, FVKESK. Trimming shortened V by 0 bases and J by 6 bases, and 2 bases separated the two germline ends. CDR3 length: 11 residues. The CDR3 DNA reads TGTGCCAGCAGCCAAGACTCTGAAGCTTTCTTT. Its protein is CASSQDSEAFF.

CDR3 residues: CASSELSSGNTIYF. DNA of the CDR3: TGTGCCAGCAGCGAGCTGTCCTCTGGAAACACCATATATTTT. The chain uses TRBV7-2 and TRBJ1-3, with D uncertain. Germline values: CDR1 SGHTA, CDR2 FQGNSA. V lost 5 bases and J 0 bases, leaving 8 bases between the germline ends. This CDR3 is 14 amino acids long.

This rearrangement joins TRBV30 to TRBJ2-7; 9 nucleotides align to TRBD1. With 0 bases clipped from V and 5 bases from J, the junction kept 2 bases outside the gene matches. The CDR3 is 13 residues long. Germline lookup yields CDR1 GTSNPN and CDR2 SVGIG (reference sequence). CDR3 protein: CAWSVGDRDEQYF. The CDR3 nucleotides read TGTGCCTGGAGTGTAGGGGACAGGGACGAGCAGTACTTC.

The V call is TRBV7-2, the J call TRBJ1-2, with TRBD1 matching over 7 bases. The CDR3 runs to 14 residues. Germline CDR1 reads SGHTA; CDR2 reads FQGNSA. The junction had 4 bases not matched to a gene; V was cut back by 3 bases and J by 3 bases. The CDR3 sequence: CASSFDTGDYGYTF. The CDR3 nucleotides are TGTGCCAGCAGCTTTGACACAGGGGACTATGGCTACACCTTC.

The chain couples TRBV30 to TRBJ2-3, with D perhaps matching TRBD2 (6 bases). V gave up 1 base and J gave up 2 bases, with 16 bases separating them. The germline V gene has CDR1 GTSNPN and CDR2 SVGIG (reference sequence). CDR3 size: 16 residues. CDR3 sequence: CAWSGGAGGVTDTQYF. The CDR3 DNA reads TGTGCCTGGAGTGGGGGAGCGGGCGGAGTCACAGATACGCAGTATTTT.

The chain uses TRBV5-5 and TRBJ1-5; maybe TRBD1 (5 bases). Per the germline V gene, CDR1 is SGHKS and CDR2 is YYEKEE (reference sequence). The V end was cut by 0 bases, the J end by 1 base, with 17 bases between. The CDR3 is 18 amino acids. CDR3 bases: TGTGCCAGCAGCTTGGGCGTGGCAGGGTGGGCCAGCAATCAGCCCCAGCATTTT. Protein: CASSLGVAGWASNQPQHF. The full variable domain, with the rest looked up from reference TRBV5-5 and TRBJ1-5, is DAGVTQSPTHLIKTRGQQVTLRCSPISGHKSVSWYQQVLGQGPQFIFQYYEKEERGRGNFPDRFSARQFPNYSSELNVNALLLGDSALYLCASSLGVAGWASNQPQHFGDGTRLSIL.

This rearrangement joins TRBV19 to TRBJ1-1; D ambiguous. Germline V gene data show CDR1 as LNHDA and CDR2 as SQIVND (reference sequence). The CDR3 is made up of 12 amino acids. Trimming pared 5 bases from V and 1 base from J, leaving 5 bases between. The CDR3 DNA reads TGTGCCAGTAGTCAACAGAACACTGAAGCTTTCTTT. This translates into CASSQQNTEAFF.

V and J are TRBV4-1 and TRBJ1-4; D possibly corresponds to TRBD1 (5 bases). Trimming stripped 1 base from V and 10 bases from J, with 16 bases between. The CDR3 totals 15 residues. CDR1 is MGHRA and CDR2 is YSYEKL in the germline V gene. The CDR3 loop is CASSQVFGAPGKLFF. In DNA form, the CDR3 reads TGCGCCAGCAGCCAAGTCTTTGGGGCACCGGGAAAACTGTTTTTT.